One and the same sample provided the 15 T cell receptor beta chains below, sequenced in a study of T cell responses to AZD1222 COVID-19 vaccine. Method: immunoSEQ multiplex PCR; TCRdb's copy keeps in-frame clones and lacks some. The sample carries under 150,000 clones, under 95% recorded once. The sequencing used peripheral blood, collected on day 0 of AZD1222 vaccination. The receptors originated from an adult in good health.

The chain employs TRBV18 and TRBJ2-5, with D unclear. The V end was cut by 3 bases, the J end by 5 bases, with 16 bases between. From germline, CDR1 is KGHSH and CDR2 LQKENI. The CDR3 sequence is 15 residues long. This CDR3 reads CASSPFDIPRETQYF. The CDR3, as DNA: TGTGCCAGCTCACCCTTCGACATCCCCAGGGAGACCCAGTACTTC. Together with reference TRBV18 and TRBJ2-5, the CDR3 gives the full variable domain: NAGVMQNPRHLVRRRGQEARLRCSPMKGHSHVYWYRQLPEEGLKFMVYLQKENIIDESGMPKERFSAEFPKEGPSILRIQQVVRGDSAAYFCASSPFDIPRETQYFGPGTRLLVL.

The chain links TRBV5-1 to TRBJ2-2; TRBD1 agrees at 7 bases. Germline CDR1 and CDR2: SGHRS and YFSETQ. The V and J ends lost 5 bases and 7 bases, in that order; junction bases with no gene match: 14. The CDR3 extends over 16 amino acids. The CDR3 DNA follows: TGCGCCAGCAGTCAACGACCGGGACAGACGAACGGGGAGCTGTTTTTT. Translation gives CASSQRPGQTNGELFF. Combining the CDR3 with reference TRBV5-1 and TRBJ2-2 gives the whole variable domain KAGVTQTPRYLIKTRGQQVTLSCSPISGHRSVSWYQQTPGQGLQFLFEYFSETQRNKGNFPGRFSGRQFSNSRSEMNVSTLELGDSALYLCASSQRPGQTNGELFFGEGSRLTVL.

V usage is TRBV18 and J usage is TRBJ1-1; unclear D gene. Per germline, CDR1 KGHSH and CDR2 LQKENI. CDR3 length: 16 residues. V lost 3 bases, J lost 5 bases, and 19 bases lay in between. The CDR3 bases are TGTGCCAGCTCACCTGGCAGCGCGGCGCGCGGTACTGAAGCTTTCTTT. This codes for CASSPGSAARGTEAFF.

This sequence joins TRBV5-4 and TRBJ1-5; 9 positions agree with TRBD1. CDR1 is SGHNT, CDR2 YYREEE, per germline (reference sequence). The trim removed 3 bases at V and 2 bases at J, leaving 3 bases unmatched. The CDR3 is 15 residues long. The CDR3 nucleotides read TGTGCCAGCAGCTCCGGGACAGGGCGCAATCAGCCCCAGCATTTT. Translated: CASSSGTGRNQPQHF.

The CDR3 sequence: CASSPGRVGTQYF. CDR3 in DNA: TGTGCCAGCAGCCCAGGCCGGGTGGGTACGCAGTATTTT. The rearrangement joins TRBV3-1 (or the pseudogene TRBV3-2) to TRBJ2-3; D ambiguous. The CDR3 is 13 residues long. Trimming left V 4 bases short and J 8 bases short, with 13 bases between. Germline-derived CDR1 and CDR2 are LGHDT and YNNKEL (reference sequence).

This chain joins TRBV19 and TRBJ1-2, with D uncertain. V dropped 4 bases and J dropped 4 bases, with 10 bases sitting between them. The length of the CDR3 is 13 residues. Germline V CDR1 and CDR2: LNHDA, SQIVND (reference sequence). CDR3 in DNA: TGTGCCAGTAGTAACGGTCCGGGCTATGGCTACACCTTC. This sequence encodes CASSNGPGYGYTF.

The V call is TRBV29-1, the J call TRBJ1-2, with 11 bases lining up with TRBD1. V gave up 6 bases and J gave up 7 bases; unmatched junction bases: 7. The germline CDR1 and CDR2 sequences are SQVTM and ANQGSEA. There are 13 residues in the CDR3. The CDR3 DNA follows: TGCAGCGTCTCGGACAGGGGGCGTTTTGGCTACACCTTC. Amino acid sequence: CSVSDRGRFGYTF.

This chain joins TRBV27 and TRBJ1-5; 7 positions agree with TRBD1. CDR3 length equals 15 residues. Germline lookup yields CDR1 MNHEY and CDR2 SMNVEV (reference sequence). J was trimmed by 6 bases and V by 5 bases; bases with no gene match: 10. The CDR3 here is CASSLTGVRPQPQHF. In DNA, the CDR3 is TGTGCCAGCAGTCTTACAGGGGTCCGGCCTCAGCCCCAGCATTTT.

The rearrangement joins TRBV7-8 to TRBJ1-2; TRBD1 aligns across 10 bases. CDR3 length: 15 amino acids. CDR1 is SGHVS and CDR2 is FQNEAQ in the germline V gene. V gave up 2 bases and J gave up 7 bases; unmatched junction bases: 7. The CDR3 nucleotides are TGTGCCAGCAGCTTAAGGACAGGGGGTAGCGGTGGCTACACCTTC. It translates to CASSLRTGGSGGYTF.

This clone occurred a few times. The rearrangement joins TRBV5-1 to TRBJ1-2; no clear D gene. CDR3 length: 15 residues. Germline CDR1 and CDR2: SGHRS and YFSETQ. The V gene lost 0 bases and the J gene lost 0 bases, with 9 bases spanning the gap. Here the CDR3 reads CASSLAGEANYGYTF. The CDR3, as DNA: TGCGCCAGCAGCTTGGCCGGCGAAGCTAACTATGGCTACACCTTC.

The rearrangement links TRBV29-1 to TRBJ1-1, with D hard to call. This CDR3 contains 14 residues. V was clipped by 4 bases and J by 5 bases, with 17 bases between them. The germline CDR1 and CDR2 sequences are SQVTM and ANQGSEA. DNA for the CDR3: TGCAGCGTTGCGCCCTCTGGCACGCATACTGAAGCTTTCTTT. Translating gives CSVAPSGTHTEAFF.

The chain recombines TRBV7-2 with TRBJ2-2; D could derive from TRBD1 or TRBD2 (5 bases each). The CDR3 runs to 14 residues. Trimming took off 1 base at V and 4 bases at J, with 7 bases between the two ends. Germline CDR1 SGHTA, CDR2 FQGNSA. The CDR3, as DNA: TGTGCCAGCAGCTTAGTTGGGACCACCGGGGAGCTGTTTTTT. It specifies CASSLVGTTGELFF.

The J gene is TRBJ2-2, the V gene TRBV6-5; D might be TRBD1 (6 bases). The CDR3 is made up of 14 amino acids. Germline CDR1 and CDR2: MNHEY and SVGAGI. The ends were cut back, 8 bases at V and 1 base at J, with 11 bases in the middle. The CDR3, as DNA: TGTGCCAGCGGGCTAGGGGGGAACACCGGGGAGCTGTTTTTT. Amino acid sequence: CASGLGGNTGELFF.

CDR3 DNA sequence: TGTGCCAGCAGCTTTCGCGCGGACAGGTACTTC. Its translation: CASSFRADRYF. The chain joins TRBV11-2 to TRBJ2-7; TRBD1 might be the D (6 bases). In germline, CDR1 is SGHAT, CDR2 FQNNGV. V was shortened by 3 bases and J by 12 bases, with 12 bases between the two germline ends. The CDR3 consists of 11 residues.

V gene TRBV7-8 combines with J gene TRBJ1-2; the D is unclear. The CDR3 consists of 12 residues. V was shortened by 0 bases and J by 6 bases, with 5 bases between the two germline ends. Germline CDR1 and CDR2: SGHVS and FQNEAQ. CDR3 bases: TGTGCCAGCAGCTTAGCACCAGATGGCTACACCTTC. Translated, it gives CASSLAPDGYTF.